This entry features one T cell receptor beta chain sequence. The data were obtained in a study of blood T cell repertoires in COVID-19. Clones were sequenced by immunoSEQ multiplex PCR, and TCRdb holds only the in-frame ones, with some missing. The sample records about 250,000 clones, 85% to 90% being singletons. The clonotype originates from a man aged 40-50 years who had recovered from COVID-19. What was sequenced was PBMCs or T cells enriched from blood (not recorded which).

CDR3 residues: CAISGPGTSSYEQYF. In DNA form, the CDR3 reads TGTGCCATCAGTGGACCCGGGACAAGCTCCTACGAGCAGTACTTC. V gene TRBV10-3 combines with J gene TRBJ2-7; D is perhaps TRBD1 (6 bases). The V and J ends lost 4 bases and 0 bases respectively, with 13 bases between them. The CDR3 spans 15 residues. Germline V gene lookup returns CDR1 ENHRY and CDR2 SYGVKD.